This T cell receptor beta chain was sequenced for a study of read filtering for tumor transcriptome and immune sequencing (dated by TCRdb to the early 2020s). About the investigation overall: The cohort had 17 male and approximately 15 female patients with a mean age of about 71 years, ranging from roughly 45 to 80. Under revised international staging, roughly 8 patients fell into R-ISS I, 16 into R-ISS II and about 7 into R-ISS III. After DNase treatment, whole-transcriptome libraries were prepared with the TruSeq RNA Access Library Prep Kit. Per sample, about 4.05 to 10.27 million TCR-region mapped reads were obtained with IR-seq, compared with only 85 to 1273 with RNA-seq. The study compared TCR repertoires from targeted immune repertoire sequencing and bulk whole-transcriptome sequencing run on the same bone marrow samples. One main goal was a read-filtering strategy for immune repertoire data, in particular deciding whether clonotypes backed by only one read should be removed.

Findings and caveats that apply to the study as a whole: Compared with RNA-seq, IR-seq captured clonotypes at much higher depth and more reliably, and a smaller IR-seq throughput was enough to identify most shared clonotypes. The sorted CD138-negative fraction was not purified T cells but a mixed bone marrow immune population. Removing single-read clonotypes increased the correlation between IR-seq and RNA-seq shared clonotype proportions. Single-read clonotypes made up around 82% of clonotypes but 3.5% to 4.5% of total reads in IR-seq, and approximately 73% of clonotypes and 35% to 55% of reads in RNA-seq.

This clonotype showed up many times. Its antigen is still unknown. Qualities for individual bases were not recorded, and no much larger clone is one base off. TCR libraries were built from approximately 0.4 ug RNA with the Immunoverse kit, using molecular barcoded adaptors covering alpha/delta and beta/gamma chains. The same RNA used for transcriptome sequencing was used for TCR library preparation. TCR libraries were sequenced on an Illumina HiSeq 4000 with 2 x 150 cycles. The authors processed their data as follows. Using MiXCR, which included quality filtering and error correction, TCR reads were aligned to human V, D, J and C references and then assembled into CDR3 clonotypes. The tcR package in R was used for analysis of clonotype counts and gene usage diversity. For inspection of raw mapping reads, RNA-seq reads were mapped by STAR aligner version 2.5.3a onto GRCh37 of the human genome. To test how sequencing depth affects detected clonotypes, IR-seq fastq files were randomly downsampled with Seqtk 1.3. The raw public data were reprocessed by TCRdb itself: fastp quality trimming at Q25, MiXCR clonotype calling, in-frame beta chains only. For every CDR3 protein sequence, its rows merge into one entry that carries the most common genes and DNA. These V and J calls originate from TCRdb's pipeline instead of the authors' own analysis. For this sample there are 120,000 or so distinct CDR3 sequences; approximately 13% appear just once. Of the sample, approximately 11% falls within the top ten clones.

Each patient had bone marrow sampled at the time of active disease. Ficoll-Hypaque density gradient centrifugation was used to isolate the bone marrow mononuclear cells. CD138-negative cells were obtained by negative selection after labeling with CD138 magnetic microbeads on a MACS separator, removing myeloma plasma cells. Flow cytometry with CD138 antibodies on an Attune NxT was used to check how pure the isolated cells were. Total RNA was extracted with TRIzol reagent and quantified with a NanoDrop spectrophotometer. Paired RNA-seq and IR-seq were performed on the CD138-negative bone marrow sample of each patient. Material: a population of CD138-negative cells sorted from bone marrow. Interpreted using the paper, the cell subset or site label stands for: bone marrow mononuclear cells depleted of CD138+ plasma/myeloma cells by negative magnetic selection. The receptor was derived from a donor at least 40 years old with multiple myeloma.

The CDR3 sequence is CASSPGLASGELFF. Read as DNA, the sequence is TGTGCCAGCAGCCCGGGACTAGCGTCCGGGGAGCTGTTTTTT. The chain links TRBV11-2 with TRBJ2-2; 10 nucleotides in the junction match TRBD2. CDR1 SGHAT and CDR2 FQNNGV were looked up in the germline V gene. V lost 5 bases and J lost 6 bases, and the count of bases not matched to a germline gene is 3. Spanning cysteine to phenylalanine, the CDR3 consists of 14 amino acids. Only the CDR3 part of the read is kept: 42 bases, read in frame from the first base. Full variable domain (CDR3 extended with the reference TRBV11-2 and TRBJ2-2 proteins): EAGVAQSPRYKIIEKRQSVAFWCNPISGHATLYWYQQILGQGPKLLIQFQNNGVVDDSQLPKDRFSAERLKGVDSTLKIQPAKLEDSAVYLCASSPGLASGELFFGEGSRLTVL.